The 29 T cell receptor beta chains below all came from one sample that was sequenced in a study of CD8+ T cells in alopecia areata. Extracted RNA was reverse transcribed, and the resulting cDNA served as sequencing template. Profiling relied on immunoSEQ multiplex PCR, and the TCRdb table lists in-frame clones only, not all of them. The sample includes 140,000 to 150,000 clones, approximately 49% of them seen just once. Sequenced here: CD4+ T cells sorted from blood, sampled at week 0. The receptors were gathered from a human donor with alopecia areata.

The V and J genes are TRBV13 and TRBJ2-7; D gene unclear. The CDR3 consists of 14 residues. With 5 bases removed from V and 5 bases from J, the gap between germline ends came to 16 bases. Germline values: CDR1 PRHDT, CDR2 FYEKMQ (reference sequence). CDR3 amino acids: CASSTANNPDEQYF. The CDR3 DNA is TGTGCCAGCAGCACGGCCAACAACCCGGACGAGCAGTACTTC. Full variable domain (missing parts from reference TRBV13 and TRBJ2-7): AAGVIQSPRHLIKEKRETATLKCYPIPRHDTVYWYQQGPGQDPQFLISFYEKMQSDKGSIPDRFSAQQFSDYHSELNMSSLELGDSALYFCASSTANNPDEQYFGPGTRLTVT.

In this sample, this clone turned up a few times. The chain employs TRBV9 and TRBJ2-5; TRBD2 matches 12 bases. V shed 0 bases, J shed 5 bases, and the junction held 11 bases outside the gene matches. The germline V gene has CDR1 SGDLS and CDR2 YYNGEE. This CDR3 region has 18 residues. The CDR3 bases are TGTGCCAGCAGCGTAGAGGGATTAGGACTAGCGGGAAGGGAGACCCAGTACTTC. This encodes CASSVEGLGLAGRETQYF.

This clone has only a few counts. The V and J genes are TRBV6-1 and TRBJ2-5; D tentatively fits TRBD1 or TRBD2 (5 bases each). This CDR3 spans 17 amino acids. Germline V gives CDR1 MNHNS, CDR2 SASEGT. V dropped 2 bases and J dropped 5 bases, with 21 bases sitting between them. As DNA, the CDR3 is TGTGCCAGCAGTGAAAGGTTGACTACAGGTGGGCGGGAGACCCAGTACTTC. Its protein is CASSERLTTGGRETQYF.

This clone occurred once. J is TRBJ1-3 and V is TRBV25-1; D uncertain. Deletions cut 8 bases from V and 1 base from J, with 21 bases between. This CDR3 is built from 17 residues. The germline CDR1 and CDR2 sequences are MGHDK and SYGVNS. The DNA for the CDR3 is TGTGCCAGCTCACTCCGGACTAGCGGGAGTTCTGGAAACACCATATATTTT. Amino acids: CASSLRTSGSSGNTIYF.

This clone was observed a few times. The CDR3 coding sequence is TGTGCCAGCAGCCCCAAGGATACGCAGTATTTT. Its protein product is CASSPKDTQYF. This chain links TRBV11-2 with TRBJ2-3; no reliable D call. This CDR3 contains 11 residues. In germline, CDR1 is SGHAT, CDR2 FQNNGV. Between the trimmed V and J ends, which lost 5 bases and 6 bases, there was a span of 6 bases.

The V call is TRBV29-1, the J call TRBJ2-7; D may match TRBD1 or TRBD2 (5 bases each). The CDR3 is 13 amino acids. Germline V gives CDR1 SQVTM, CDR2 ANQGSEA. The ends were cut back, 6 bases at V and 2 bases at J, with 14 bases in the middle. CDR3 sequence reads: CSVSAGAPYEQYF. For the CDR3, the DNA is TGCAGCGTATCAGCCGGGGCCCCCTACGAGCAGTACTTC.

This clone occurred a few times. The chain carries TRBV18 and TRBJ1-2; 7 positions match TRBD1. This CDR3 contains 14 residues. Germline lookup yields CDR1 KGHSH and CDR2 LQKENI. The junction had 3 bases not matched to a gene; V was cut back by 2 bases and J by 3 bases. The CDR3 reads CASSPGQVDYGYTF. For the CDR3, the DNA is TGTGCCAGCTCACCAGGACAGGTTGACTATGGCTACACCTTC.

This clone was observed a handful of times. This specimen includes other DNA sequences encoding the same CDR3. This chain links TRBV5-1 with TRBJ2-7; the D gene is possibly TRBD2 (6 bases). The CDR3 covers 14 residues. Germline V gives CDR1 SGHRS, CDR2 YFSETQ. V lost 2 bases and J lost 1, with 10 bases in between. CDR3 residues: CASSLGTVSYEQYF. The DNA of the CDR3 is TGCGCCAGCAGCTTAGGGACTGTTTCCTACGAGCAGTACTTC. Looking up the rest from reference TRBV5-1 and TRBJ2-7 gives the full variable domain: KAGVTQTPRYLIKTRGQQVTLSCSPISGHRSVSWYQQTPGQGLQFLFEYFSETQRNKGNFPGRFSGRQFSNSRSEMNVSTLELGDSALYLCASSLGTVSYEQYFGPGTRLTVT.

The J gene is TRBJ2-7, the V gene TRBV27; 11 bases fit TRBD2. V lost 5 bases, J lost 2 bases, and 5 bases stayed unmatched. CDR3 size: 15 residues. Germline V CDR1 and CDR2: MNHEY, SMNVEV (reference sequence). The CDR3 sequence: CASSPGTSGTYEQYF. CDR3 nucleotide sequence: TGTGCCAGCAGTCCTGGGACTAGCGGAACCTACGAGCAGTACTTC.

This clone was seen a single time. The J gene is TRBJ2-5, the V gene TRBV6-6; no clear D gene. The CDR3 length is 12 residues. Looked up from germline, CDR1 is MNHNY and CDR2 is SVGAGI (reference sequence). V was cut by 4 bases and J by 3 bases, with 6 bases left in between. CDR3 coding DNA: TGTGCCAGCAGTTTCACGGAAGAGACCCAGTACTTC. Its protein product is CASSFTEETQYF.

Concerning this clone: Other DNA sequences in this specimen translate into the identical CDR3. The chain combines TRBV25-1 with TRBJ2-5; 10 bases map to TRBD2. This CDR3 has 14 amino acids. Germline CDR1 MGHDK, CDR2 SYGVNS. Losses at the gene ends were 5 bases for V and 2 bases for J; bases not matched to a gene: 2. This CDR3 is CASSLAGAQETQYF. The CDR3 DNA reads TGTGCCAGCAGTCTAGCGGGGGCGCAAGAGACCCAGTACTTC.

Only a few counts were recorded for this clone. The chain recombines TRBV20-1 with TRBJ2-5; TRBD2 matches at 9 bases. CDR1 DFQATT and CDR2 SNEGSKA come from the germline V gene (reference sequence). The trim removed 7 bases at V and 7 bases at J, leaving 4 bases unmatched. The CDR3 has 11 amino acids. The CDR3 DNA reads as TGCAGTGTGGAGCGGGAGGTGACCCAGTACTTC. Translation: CSVEREVTQYF.

The CDR3 nucleotides are TGCGCCAGCAGCTTAATTAGCGGGGGAACCACAGATACGCAGTATTTT. Encoded protein: CASSLISGGTTDTQYF. The chain links TRBV5-1 to TRBJ2-3, with 9 bases aligning to TRBD2. CDR1 and CDR2 (germline): SGHRS, YFSETQ. V lost 2 bases and J lost 2; bases outside the gene matches: 6. The CDR3 is 16 amino acids.

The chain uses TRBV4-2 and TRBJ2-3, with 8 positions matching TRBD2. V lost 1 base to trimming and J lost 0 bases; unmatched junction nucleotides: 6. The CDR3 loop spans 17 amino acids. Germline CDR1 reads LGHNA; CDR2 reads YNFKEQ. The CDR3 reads CASSQAAVAGSTDTQYF. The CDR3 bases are TGTGCCAGCAGCCAAGCAGCGGTAGCGGGGAGCACAGATACGCAGTATTTT.

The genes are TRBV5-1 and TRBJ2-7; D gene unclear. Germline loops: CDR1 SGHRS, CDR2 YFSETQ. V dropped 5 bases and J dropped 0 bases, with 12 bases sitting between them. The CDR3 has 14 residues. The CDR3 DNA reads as TGCGCCAGCAGTGTGACACCAAGCTCCTACGAGCAGTACTTC. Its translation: CASSVTPSSYEQYF.

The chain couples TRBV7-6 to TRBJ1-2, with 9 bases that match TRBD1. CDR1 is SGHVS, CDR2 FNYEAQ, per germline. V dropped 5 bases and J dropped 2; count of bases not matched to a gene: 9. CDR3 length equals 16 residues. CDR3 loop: CASSPQAGTGNYGYTF. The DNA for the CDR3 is TGTGCCAGCAGCCCACAAGCGGGGACAGGGAACTATGGCTACACCTTC.

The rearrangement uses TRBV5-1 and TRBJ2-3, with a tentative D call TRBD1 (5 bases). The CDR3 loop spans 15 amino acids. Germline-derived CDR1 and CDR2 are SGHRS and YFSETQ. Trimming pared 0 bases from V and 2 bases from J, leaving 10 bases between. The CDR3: CASSLGGQITDTQYF. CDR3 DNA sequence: TGCGCCAGCAGCTTGGGGGGCCAGATCACAGATACGCAGTATTTT.

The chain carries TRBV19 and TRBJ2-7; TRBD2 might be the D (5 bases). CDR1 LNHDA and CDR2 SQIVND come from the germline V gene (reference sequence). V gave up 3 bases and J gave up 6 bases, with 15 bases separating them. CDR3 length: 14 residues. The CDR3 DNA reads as TGTGCCAGTAGTATGATGAGTACTAGGAGCGAGCAGTACTTC. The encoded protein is CASSMMSTRSEQYF.

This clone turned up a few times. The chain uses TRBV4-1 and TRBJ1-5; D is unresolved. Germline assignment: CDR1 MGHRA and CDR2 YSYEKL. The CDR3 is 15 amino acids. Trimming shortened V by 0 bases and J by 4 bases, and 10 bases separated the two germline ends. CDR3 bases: TGCGCCAGCAGCCAAGAACGGTCCGGAAATCAGCCCCAGCATTTT. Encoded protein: CASSQERSGNQPQHF.

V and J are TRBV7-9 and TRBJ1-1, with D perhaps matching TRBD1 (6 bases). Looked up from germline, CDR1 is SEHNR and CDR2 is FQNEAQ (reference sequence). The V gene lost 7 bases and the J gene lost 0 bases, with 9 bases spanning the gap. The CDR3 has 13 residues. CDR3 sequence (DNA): TGTGCCAGCACCAGGGGAGTGAACACTGAAGCTTTCTTT. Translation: CASTRGVNTEAFF.

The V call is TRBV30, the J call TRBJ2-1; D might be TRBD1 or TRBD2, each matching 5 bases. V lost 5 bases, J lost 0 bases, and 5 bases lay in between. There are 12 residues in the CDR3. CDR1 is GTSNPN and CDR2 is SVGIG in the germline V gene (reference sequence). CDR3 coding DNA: TGTGCCTGGGGGACCTCCTACAATGAGCAGTTCTTC. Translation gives CAWGTSYNEQFF.

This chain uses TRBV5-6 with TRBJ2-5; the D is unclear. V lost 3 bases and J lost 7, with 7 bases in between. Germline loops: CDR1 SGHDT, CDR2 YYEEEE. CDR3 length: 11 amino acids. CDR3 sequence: CASSSVGTQYF. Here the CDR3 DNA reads TGTGCCAGCAGCTCGGTCGGGACCCAGTACTTC.

The CDR3 spells CASSRDPQGLGTQYF. The CDR3 nucleotides read TGCGCCAGCAGCCGGGATCCACAGGGATTGGGGACCCAGTACTTC. This chain joins TRBV4-1 and TRBJ2-5; TRBD1 is a possible D gene (6 bases). The CDR3 contains 15 residues. In germline, CDR1 is MGHRA, CDR2 YSYEKL. The V gene lost 4 bases and the J gene lost 7 bases, with 19 bases spanning the gap.

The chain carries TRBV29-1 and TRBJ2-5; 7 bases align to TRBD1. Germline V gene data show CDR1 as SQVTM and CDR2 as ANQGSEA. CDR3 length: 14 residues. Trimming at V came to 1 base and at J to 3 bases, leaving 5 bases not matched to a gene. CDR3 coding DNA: TGCAGCGTTGAAGGGGTCGACAGGGAAGAGACCCAGTACTTC. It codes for CSVEGVDREETQYF.

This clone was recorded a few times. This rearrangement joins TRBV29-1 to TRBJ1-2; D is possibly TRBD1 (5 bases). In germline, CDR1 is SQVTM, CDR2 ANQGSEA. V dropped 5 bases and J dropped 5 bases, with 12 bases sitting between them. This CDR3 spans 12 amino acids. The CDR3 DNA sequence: TGCAGCGTTATGGGGACGGGGTATGGCTACACCTTC. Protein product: CSVMGTGYGYTF.

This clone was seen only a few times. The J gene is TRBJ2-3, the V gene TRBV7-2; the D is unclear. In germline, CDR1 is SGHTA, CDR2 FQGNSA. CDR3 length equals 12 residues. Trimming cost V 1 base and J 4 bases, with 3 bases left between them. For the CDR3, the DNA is TGTGCCAGCAGCTTAGAGGCAGATACGCAGTATTTT. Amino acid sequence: CASSLEADTQYF.

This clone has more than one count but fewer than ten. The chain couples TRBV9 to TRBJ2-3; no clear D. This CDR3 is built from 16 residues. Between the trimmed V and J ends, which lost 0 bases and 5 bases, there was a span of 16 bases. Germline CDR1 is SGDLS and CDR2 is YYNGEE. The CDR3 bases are TGTGCCAGCAGCGTAGTGGTGAATCTTGCGCGAGATACGCAGTATTTT. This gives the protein CASSVVVNLARDTQYF.

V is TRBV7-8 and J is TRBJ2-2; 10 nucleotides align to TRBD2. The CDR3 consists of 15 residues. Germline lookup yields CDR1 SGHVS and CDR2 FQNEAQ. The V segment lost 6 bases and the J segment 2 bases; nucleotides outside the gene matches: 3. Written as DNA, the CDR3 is TGTGCCAGCAGACCTAGCGGGGGTAACACCGGGGAGCTGTTTTTT. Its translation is CASRPSGGNTGELFF.

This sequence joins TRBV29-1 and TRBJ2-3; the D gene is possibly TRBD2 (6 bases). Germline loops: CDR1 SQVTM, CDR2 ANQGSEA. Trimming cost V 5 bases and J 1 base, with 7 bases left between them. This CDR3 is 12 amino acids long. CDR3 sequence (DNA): TGCAGCGTTCCTAGCGGCACAGATACGCAGTATTTT. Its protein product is CSVPSGTDTQYF.